This TCR beta chain was captured by sequencing in a study of cytomegalovirus exposure and HLA in healthy donors. Study-wide background: Around 78 million unique TCRs, all from HLA-typed donors, were included in an early release of the data. Study results and limitations: Sequencing depth roughly uniform across donors was assumed in presence/absence analyses. For TCR beta chains, V- and J-gene trimming was later linked to a missense DCLRE1C variant.

PCR employed 60 Vbeta and 13 Jbeta primers. Clones were read by immunoSEQ multiplex PCR, and TCRdb kept only the in-frame ones, dropping some. In the table there are about 75,000 clones, about 79% of which are singletons. A remark on this clone: Antigen specificity is unknown.

The source is a man between 65 and 85 years old in good health and CMV-seropositive. Sequencing used PBMCs.

CDR3 bases: TGTGCCAGCAGTCGGGACAGGGTGGGCGTTTATAGCAATCAGCCCCAGCATTTT. Translating it yields CASSRDRVGVYSNQPQHF. The rearrangement joins TRBV2 to TRBJ1-5, with 9 bases that match TRBD1. Germline CDR1 and CDR2: SNHLY and FYNNEI. This CDR3 has 18 residues. Trimming cost V 5 bases and J 0 bases; bases outside gene matches: 11.